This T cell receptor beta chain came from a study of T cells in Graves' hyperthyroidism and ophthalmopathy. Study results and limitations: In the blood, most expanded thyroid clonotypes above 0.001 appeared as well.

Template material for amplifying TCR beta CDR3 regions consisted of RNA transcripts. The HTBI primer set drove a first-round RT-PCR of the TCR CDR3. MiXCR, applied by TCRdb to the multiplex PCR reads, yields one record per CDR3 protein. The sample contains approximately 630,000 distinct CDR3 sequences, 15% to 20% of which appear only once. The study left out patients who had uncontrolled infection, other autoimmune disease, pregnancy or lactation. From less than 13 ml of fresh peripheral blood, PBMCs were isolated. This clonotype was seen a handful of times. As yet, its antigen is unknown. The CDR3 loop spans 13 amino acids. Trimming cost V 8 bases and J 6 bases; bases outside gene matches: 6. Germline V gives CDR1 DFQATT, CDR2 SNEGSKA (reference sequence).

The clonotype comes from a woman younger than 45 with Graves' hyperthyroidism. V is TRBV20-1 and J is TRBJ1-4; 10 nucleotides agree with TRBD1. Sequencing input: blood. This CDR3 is CSTPGQGHEKLFF. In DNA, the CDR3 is TGCAGTACTCCGGGACAGGGGCATGAAAAACTGTTTTTT.